Below are 14 T cell receptor beta chains sequenced from a single sample in a study of control samples from healthy donors and cancer patients (dated by TCRdb to the early 2020s). The protocol used for the library was the immunoSEQ multiplex PCR assay. The clones in this table, taken by TCRdb from immuneACCESS, are in-frame only. Not every clone is retained; where verified, under half of the shortfall comes from an unresolved V gene, and the cause of the rest is unknown. The sample data list about 120,000 clones, and around 93% of these were observed just once. Of the sample, 1.7% falls within the top ten clones. Sequencing was performed on PBMCs. These receptors originate from a man between 45 and 60 years old with head and neck cancer.

The V gene is TRBV7-2, the J gene TRBJ2-7; no clear D gene. Deletions cut 7 bases from V and 0 bases from J, with 4 bases between. CDR1 and CDR2 from the germline V gene are SGHTA and FQGNSA. The CDR3 is 11 residues long. CDR3 loop: CASTHSYEQYF. CDR3 nucleotide sequence: TGTGCCAGCACCCACTCCTACGAGCAGTACTTC.

The rearrangement joins TRBV20-1 to TRBJ1-4; unclear D gene. Germline lookup yields CDR1 DFQATT and CDR2 SNEGSKA (reference sequence). With 5 bases removed from V and 7 bases from J, the gap between germline ends came to 5 bases. This CDR3 comprises 10 residues. The CDR3 nucleotides are TGCAGTGCTGGAACTGAAAAACTGTTTTTT. This codes for CSAGTEKLFF.

This chain connects TRBV12-3 or TRBV12-4 to TRBJ1-6; unclear D gene. Deletions cut 0 bases from V and 10 bases from J, with 7 bases between. The CDR3 contains 13 residues. The CDR3 is CASSLAVGSPLHF. CDR3 in DNA: TGTGCCAGCAGTTTAGCGGTCGGATCACCCCTCCACTTT.

CDR3 DNA: TGTGCCAGCAGGATGGGACAGGGGGTGTATAGCAATCAGCCCCAGCATTTT. It encodes CASRMGQGVYSNQPQHF. The genes are TRBV27 and TRBJ1-5; 11 positions agree with TRBD1. The J segment lost 0 bases and the V segment lost 6 bases, leaving 7 bases of the junction unmatched. Germline V gene sequence: CDR1 MNHEY, CDR2 SMNVEV (reference sequence). CDR3 length: 17 residues.

The chain links TRBV24-1 to TRBJ1-1; a possible D gene is TRBD1 (6 bases). The CDR3 loop spans 12 amino acids. V lost 4 bases, J lost 7 bases, and 9 bases lay in between. Per the germline V gene, CDR1 is KGHDR and CDR2 is SFDVKD. This chain's CDR3 is CATSDWTDEAFF. The CDR3, as DNA: TGTGCCACCAGTGACTGGACAGATGAAGCTTTCTTT.

The chain uses TRBV6-5 and TRBJ2-3, with unresolved D. Trimming removed 7 bases at V and 4 bases at J, with 6 bases between. The germline gives CDR1 MNHEY, CDR2 SVGAGI. The CDR3 runs 11 residues. The CDR3 coding sequence is TGTGCCAGCACCCTACCAGATACGCAGTATTTT. As protein: CASTLPDTQYF.

The V and J genes are TRBV19 and TRBJ1-5; D perhaps matches TRBD1 (5 bases). This CDR3 spans 12 amino acids. V dropped 8 bases and J dropped 10 bases, with 15 bases sitting between them. CDR1 is LNHDA, CDR2 SQIVND, per germline (reference sequence). In nucleotides, the CDR3 is TGTGCCAGTCGGGACCCGGGACGCCCCCAGCATTTT. Translation gives CASRDPGRPQHF. Variable domain in full (rest from reference TRBV19 and TRBJ1-5): DGGITQSPKYLFRKEGQNVTLSCEQNLNHDAMYWYRQDPGQGLRLIYYSQIVNDFQKGDIAEGYSVSREKKESFPLTVTSAQKNPTAFYLCASRDPGRPQHFGDGTRLSIL.

The chain links TRBV5-5 to TRBJ2-5, with D maybe TRBD2 (6 bases). V was trimmed by 4 bases and J by 5 bases, leaving 18 bases between them. CDR3 length: 15 amino acids. Per the germline V gene, CDR1 is SGHKS and CDR2 is YYEKEE (reference sequence). DNA of the CDR3: TGTGCCAGCAGCCCGCCCCCGGAGGGGTATGAGACCCAGTACTTC. Its translation: CASSPPPEGYETQYF. The full variable domain, completed using reference TRBV5-5 and TRBJ2-5, is DAGVTQSPTHLIKTRGQQVTLRCSPISGHKSVSWYQQVLGQGPQFIFQYYEKEERGRGNFPDRFSARQFPNYSSELNVNALLLGDSALYLCASSPPPEGYETQYFGPGTRLLVL.

This clone was counted a single time. The CDR3 coding sequence is TGTGCCAGCAGGAGGCAGGGGGCAAACAATGAGCAGTTCTTC. This gives the protein CASRRQGANNEQFF. The V gene is TRBV6-6, the J gene TRBJ2-1, with 8 positions matching TRBD1. Germline V gene lookup returns CDR1 MNHNY and CDR2 SVGAGI (reference sequence). The V gene end was trimmed by 6 bases and the J gene end by 5 bases; junction bases not matched to a gene: 6. CDR3 length: 14 amino acids.

The rearrangement uses TRBV7-2 and TRBJ1-2; 12 bases line up with TRBD1. CDR3 length: 15 residues. Germline V CDR1 and CDR2: SGHTA, FQGNSA. The ends lost 5 bases at V and 3 bases at J; junction bases unmatched: 4. The DNA of the CDR3 is TGTGCCAGCAGCGACTGGGACAGGGGGCACTATGGCTACACCTTC. Amino acid sequence: CASSDWDRGHYGYTF.

The chain uses TRBV27 and TRBJ1-2; possible D gene TRBD1, 5 bases. Germline CDR1 MNHEY, CDR2 SMNVEV (reference sequence). The CDR3 covers 15 residues. V lost 5 bases, J lost 1 base, and 14 bases lay in between. The CDR3 region has the DNA TGTGCCAGCAGTCTCACGGGACGCCTTAACTATGGCTACACCTTC. Its protein is CASSLTGRLNYGYTF.

V is TRBV2 and J is TRBJ1-2; D is ambiguous. CDR1 is SNHLY and CDR2 is FYNNEI in the germline V gene. The length of the CDR3 is 11 residues. The V and J ends lost 7 bases and 7 bases respectively, with 10 bases between them. The CDR3 DNA sequence: TGTGCCAGCATAATAGGAAGTGGCTACACCTTC. It specifies CASIIGSGYTF.

V gene TRBV5-1 combines with J gene TRBJ1-3, with no clear D. This CDR3 is 15 amino acids long. The germline V gene has CDR1 SGHRS and CDR2 YFSETQ. V was trimmed by 0 bases and J by 8 bases, leaving 15 bases between them. The CDR3 spells CASSLAGPDVDTIYF. The CDR3 bases are TGCGCCAGCAGCTTGGCCGGTCCAGACGTGGACACCATATATTTT.

This clone has just one count. V and J are TRBV15 and TRBJ2-1, with TRBD2 matching 7 bases. CDR1 is LNHNV, CDR2 YYDKDF, per germline (reference sequence). The CDR3 consists of 15 residues. V lost 1 base, J lost 10 bases, and 10 bases stayed unmatched. The CDR3: CATSRGGLPVREQFF. In DNA, the CDR3 is TGTGCCACCAGCAGAGGGGGACTACCCGTCCGGGAGCAGTTCTTC.